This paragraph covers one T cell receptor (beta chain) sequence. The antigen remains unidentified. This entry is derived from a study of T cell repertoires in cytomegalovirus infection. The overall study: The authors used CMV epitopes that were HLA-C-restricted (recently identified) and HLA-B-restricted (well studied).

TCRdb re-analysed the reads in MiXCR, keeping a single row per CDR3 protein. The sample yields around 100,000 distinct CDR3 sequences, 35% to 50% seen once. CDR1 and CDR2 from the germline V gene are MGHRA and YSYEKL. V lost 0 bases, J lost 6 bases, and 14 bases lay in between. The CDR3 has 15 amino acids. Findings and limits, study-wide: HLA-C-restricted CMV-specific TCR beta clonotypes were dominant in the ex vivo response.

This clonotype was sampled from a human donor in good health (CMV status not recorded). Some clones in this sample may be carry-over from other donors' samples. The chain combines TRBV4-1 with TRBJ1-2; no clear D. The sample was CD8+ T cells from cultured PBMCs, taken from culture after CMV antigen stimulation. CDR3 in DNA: TGCGCCAGCAGCCAAGATTCGGGGTCGGCGGATGGCTACACCTTC. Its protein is CASSQDSGSADGYTF.